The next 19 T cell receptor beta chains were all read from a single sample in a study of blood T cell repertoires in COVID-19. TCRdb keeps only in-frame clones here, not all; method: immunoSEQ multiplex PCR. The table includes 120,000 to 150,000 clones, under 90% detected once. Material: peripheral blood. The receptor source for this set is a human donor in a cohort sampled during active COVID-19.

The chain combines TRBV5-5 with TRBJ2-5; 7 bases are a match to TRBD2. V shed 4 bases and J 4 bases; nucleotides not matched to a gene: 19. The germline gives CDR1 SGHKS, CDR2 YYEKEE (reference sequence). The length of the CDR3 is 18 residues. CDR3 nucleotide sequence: TGTGCCAGCAGCCCCATAGGGAGGGCGGCAACTTTAGGAGAGACCCAGTACTTC. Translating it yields CASSPIGRAATLGETQYF.

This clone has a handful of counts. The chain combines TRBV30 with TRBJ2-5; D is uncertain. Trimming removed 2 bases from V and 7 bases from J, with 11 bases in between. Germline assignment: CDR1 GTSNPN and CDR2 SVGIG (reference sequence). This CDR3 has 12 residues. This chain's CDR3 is CAWSSGPGTQYF. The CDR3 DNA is TGTGCCTGGAGTTCGGGTCCGGGGACCCAGTACTTC.

CDR3 region: CASSQDTNQPQHF. CDR3 bases: TGTGCCAGCAGCCAGGACACTAATCAGCCCCAGCATTTT. V gene TRBV9 combines with J gene TRBJ1-5; D may be TRBD1 (5 bases). Trimming removed 4 bases at V and 4 bases at J, with 9 bases between. This CDR3 has 13 amino acids. Per the germline V gene, CDR1 is SGDLS and CDR2 is YYNGEE.

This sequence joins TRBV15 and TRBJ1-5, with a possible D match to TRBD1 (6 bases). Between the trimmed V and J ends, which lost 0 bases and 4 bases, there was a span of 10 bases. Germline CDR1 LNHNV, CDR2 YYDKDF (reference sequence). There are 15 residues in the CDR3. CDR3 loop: CATSRDPGVNQPQHF. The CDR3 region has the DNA TGTGCCACCAGCAGAGATCCAGGGGTGAATCAGCCCCAGCATTTT.

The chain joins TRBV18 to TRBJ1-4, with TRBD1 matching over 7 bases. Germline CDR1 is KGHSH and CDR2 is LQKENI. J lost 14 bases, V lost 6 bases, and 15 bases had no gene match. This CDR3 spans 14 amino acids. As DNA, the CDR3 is TGTGCCAGCTCGCCCGACAGGGATTACCAAGGGCTGTTTTTT. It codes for CASSPDRDYQGLFF.

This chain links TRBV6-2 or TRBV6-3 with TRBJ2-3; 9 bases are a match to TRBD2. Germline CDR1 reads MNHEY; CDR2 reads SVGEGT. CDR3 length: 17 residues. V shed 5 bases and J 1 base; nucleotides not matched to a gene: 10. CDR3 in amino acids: CASSRLGGGAGTDTQYF. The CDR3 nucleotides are TGTGCCAGCAGTAGACTAGGCGGGGGGGCAGGCACAGATACGCAGTATTTT.

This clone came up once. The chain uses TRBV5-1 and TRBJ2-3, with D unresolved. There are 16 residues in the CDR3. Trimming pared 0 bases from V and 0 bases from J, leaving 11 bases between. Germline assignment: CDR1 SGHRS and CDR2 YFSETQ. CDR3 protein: CASSLGASPSTDTQYF. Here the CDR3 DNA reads TGCGCCAGCAGCTTGGGGGCCTCCCCTAGCACAGATACGCAGTATTTT.

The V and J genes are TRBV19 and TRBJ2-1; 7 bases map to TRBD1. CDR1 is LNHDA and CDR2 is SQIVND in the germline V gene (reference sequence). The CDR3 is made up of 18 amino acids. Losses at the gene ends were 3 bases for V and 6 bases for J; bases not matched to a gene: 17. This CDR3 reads CASSITPTGTPGGNEQFF. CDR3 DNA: TGTGCCAGTAGTATCACCCCGACCGGGACCCCAGGGGGCAATGAGCAGTTCTTC.

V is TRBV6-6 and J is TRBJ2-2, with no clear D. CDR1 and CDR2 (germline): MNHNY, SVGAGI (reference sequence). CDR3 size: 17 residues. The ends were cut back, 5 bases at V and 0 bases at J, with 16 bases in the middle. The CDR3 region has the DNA TGTGCCAGCAGTCGAACCCCGAGACTGGCGAACACCGGGGAGCTGTTTTTT. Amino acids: CASSRTPRLANTGELFF.

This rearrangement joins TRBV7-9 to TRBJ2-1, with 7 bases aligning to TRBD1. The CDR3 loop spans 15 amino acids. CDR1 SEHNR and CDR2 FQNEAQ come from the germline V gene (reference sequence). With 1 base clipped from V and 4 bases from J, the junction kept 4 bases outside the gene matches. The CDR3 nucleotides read TGTGCCAGCAGCTTAGAAGGGACAGTTTACAATGAGCAGTTCTTC. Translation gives CASSLEGTVYNEQFF.

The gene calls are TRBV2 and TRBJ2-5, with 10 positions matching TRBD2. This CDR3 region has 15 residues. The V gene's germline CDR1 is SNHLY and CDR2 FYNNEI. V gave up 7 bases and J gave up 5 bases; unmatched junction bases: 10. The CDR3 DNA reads TGTGCCAGCACTATACCTACTAGCGGGGTGGAGACCCAGTACTTC. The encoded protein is CASTIPTSGVETQYF.

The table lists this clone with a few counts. The DNA for the CDR3 is TGTGCCAGCAGCAGACGACAGCAGCCCGGGGAGCTGTTTTTT. Translated: CASSRRQQPGELFF. The chain employs TRBV5-5 and TRBJ2-2; TRBD1 is a possible D gene (5 bases). The CDR3 runs 14 residues. Trimming shortened V by 4 bases and J by 6 bases, and 13 bases separated the two germline ends. Germline CDR1 reads SGHKS; CDR2 reads YYEKEE (reference sequence).

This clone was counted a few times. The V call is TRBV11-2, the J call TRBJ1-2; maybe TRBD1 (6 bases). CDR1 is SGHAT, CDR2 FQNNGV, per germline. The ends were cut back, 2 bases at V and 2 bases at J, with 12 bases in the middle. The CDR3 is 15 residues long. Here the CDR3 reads CASSLRQGWNYGYTF. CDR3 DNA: TGTGCCAGCAGCTTAAGGCAGGGGTGGAACTATGGCTACACCTTC.

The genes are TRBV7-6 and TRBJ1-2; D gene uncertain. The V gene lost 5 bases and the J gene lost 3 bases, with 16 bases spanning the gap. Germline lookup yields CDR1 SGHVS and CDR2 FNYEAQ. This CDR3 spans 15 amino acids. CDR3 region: CASSPEQLTDYGYTF. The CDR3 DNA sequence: TGTGCCAGCAGCCCGGAACAGCTAACGGACTATGGCTACACCTTC.

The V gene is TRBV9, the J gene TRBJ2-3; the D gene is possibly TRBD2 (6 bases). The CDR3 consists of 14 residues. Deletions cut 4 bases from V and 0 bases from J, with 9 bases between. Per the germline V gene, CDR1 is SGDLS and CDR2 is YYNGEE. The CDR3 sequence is CASSLGGSTDTQYF. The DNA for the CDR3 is TGTGCCAGCAGCCTTGGGGGGAGCACAGATACGCAGTATTTT. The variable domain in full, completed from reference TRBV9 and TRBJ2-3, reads DSGVTQTPKHLITATGQRVTLRCSPRSGDLSVYWYQQSLDQGLQFLIQYYNGEERAKGNILERFSAQQFPDLHSELNLSSLELGDSALYFCASSLGGSTDTQYFGPGTRLTVL.

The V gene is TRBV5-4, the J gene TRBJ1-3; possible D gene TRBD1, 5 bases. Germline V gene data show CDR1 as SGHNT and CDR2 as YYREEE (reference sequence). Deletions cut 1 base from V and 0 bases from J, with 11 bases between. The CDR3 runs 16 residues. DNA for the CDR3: TGTGCCAGCAGCTTGTCAGGAGGGGCCTCTGGAAACACCATATATTTT. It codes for CASSLSGGASGNTIYF.

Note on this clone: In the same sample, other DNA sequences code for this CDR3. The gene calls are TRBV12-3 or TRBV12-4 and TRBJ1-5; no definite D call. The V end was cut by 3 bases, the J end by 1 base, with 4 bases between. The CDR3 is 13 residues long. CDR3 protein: CASSFSSNQPQHF. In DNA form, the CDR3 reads TGTGCCAGCAGTTTCTCCAGCAATCAGCCCCAGCATTTT.

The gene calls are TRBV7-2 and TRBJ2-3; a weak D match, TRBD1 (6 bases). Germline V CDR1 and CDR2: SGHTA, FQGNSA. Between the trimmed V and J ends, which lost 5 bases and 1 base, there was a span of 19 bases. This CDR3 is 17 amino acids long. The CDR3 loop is CASSVTGVGTRTDTQYF. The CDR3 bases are TGTGCCAGCAGCGTAACCGGGGTCGGGACACGCACAGATACGCAGTATTTT.

As DNA, the CDR3 is TGCGCCAGCAGCTTGGGGAATCCGGGACAGGGGGTCCCCTACGAGCAGTACTTC. It codes for CASSLGNPGQGVPYEQYF. V gene TRBV5-1 combines with J gene TRBJ2-7; 11 positions match TRBD1. The germline CDR1 and CDR2 sequences are SGHRS and YFSETQ. CDR3 length: 18 amino acids. The J segment lost 2 bases and the V segment lost 0 bases, leaving 10 bases of the junction unmatched.